The source of this T cell receptor beta chain is a study of shared clonotypes between healthy human individuals. General study findings and limits: Estimated richness was generally greater in naive than memory subsets. Compared with clonotypes that all four donors shared, non-shared clonotypes had lower generation probabilities.

Assay used: immunoSEQ multiplex PCR; TCRdb lists only in-frame clones, some missing. Here the sample spans about 1.1 million clones, approximately 75% being singletons. This clone has at least ten counts. Its antigen remains unknown. This sample includes further DNA sequences coding for the same CDR3. Trimming took 4 bases from V and 0 from J, leaving 7 bases between them. The CDR3 loop spans 13 amino acids. The germline V gene has CDR1 SGDLS and CDR2 YYNGEE. The chain joins TRBV9 to TRBJ1-1; D is possibly TRBD1 (5 bases). Sequencing was carried out using memory CD4+ T cells from PBMCs. Subset given: CD45RA-negative fraction. The source of this sequence is a man younger than 35 in good health. Some clones in this sample may be carry-over from other donors' samples. The CDR3 sequence is CASSKGMNTEAFF. The DNA for the CDR3 is TGTGCCAGCAGCAAGGGGATGAACACTGAAGCTTTCTTT.